This T cell receptor beta chain stems from a study of T cells after yellow fever vaccination. The CDR3 loop spans 15 amino acids. The trim removed 5 bases at V and 6 bases at J, leaving 3 bases unmatched. CDR1 is MRHNA and CDR2 is SNTAGT in the germline V gene. Findings and limits, study-wide: Most primary-vaccination clones reappeared after the booster (about 95% CD4, 85% to 90% CD8). The secondary response was weaker but peaked faster, day 5 versus 15. A small proportion of clonotypes was detected in both the CD4 and CD8 compartments.

The TCR cDNA carried a universal primer site and UMIs from 5'RACE template switching. TCRdb itself ran the 5' RACE reads through MiXCR, one entry per CDR3 protein. This sample has 300,000 to 450,000 distinct CDR3 sequences; 7% to 10% occur once, and the top ten carry around 17%. Comments on this clonotype: The antigen remains unidentified.

The chain uses TRBV6-4 and TRBJ2-1, with 14 bases identical to TRBD2. Sequencing was performed on PBMCs, taken about 41 days after the first yellow fever vaccination. The origin of this receptor is a man younger than 35 who received the YFV17D yellow fever vaccine. The CDR3 spells CASSPGTSGGNEQFF. In DNA form, the CDR3 reads TGTGCCAGCAGTCCCGGGACTAGCGGGGGCAATGAGCAGTTCTTC.